The 8 T cell receptor beta chains below were found in one sample sequenced in a study of T cells after yellow fever vaccination. TCRdb called the 5' RACE reads again in MiXCR, with one record for every CDR3 protein. The data hold 600,000 to 750,000 distinct CDR3 sequences, with more than 9% observed a single time. The sample here was PBMCs, taken on the day of the yellow fever booster vaccination. All receptors come from a man younger than 45 who received the YFV17D yellow fever vaccine.

This clonotype was seen more than once but under ten times. The chain couples TRBV12-5 to TRBJ2-4; perhaps D is TRBD1 or TRBD2 (6 bases each). Germline V CDR1 and CDR2: LGHNT, FRNRAP. Trimming stripped 1 base from V and 15 bases from J, with 13 bases between. CDR3 length equals 12 residues. The CDR3: CASGLGDMEGYF. The DNA of the CDR3 is TGTGCTAGTGGTTTGGGGGACATGGAGGGGTACTTC. The full variable domain, with the rest looked up from reference TRBV12-5 and TRBJ2-4, is DARVTQTPRHKVTEMGQEVTMRCQPILGHNTVFWYRQTMMQGLELLAYFRNRAPLDDSGMPKDRFSAEMPDATLATLKIQPSEPRDSAVYFCASGLGDMEGYFGAGTRLSVL.

This clonotype has just a few counts. The CDR3 here is CASSPSSPGGYTF. The CDR3 coding sequence is TGTGCCAGCAGCCCAAGCTCCCCCGGCGGCTACACCTTC. The genes are TRBV9 and TRBJ1-2; D uncertain. Germline CDR1 is SGDLS and CDR2 is YYNGEE. The germline V and J ends were trimmed by 4 bases and 8 bases, with 15 bases remaining between them. The CDR3 contains 13 residues.

This clonotype was found a few times. The chain employs TRBV5-6 and TRBJ2-2; perhaps TRBD1 as D (6 bases). The length of the CDR3 is 14 residues. CDR1 SGHDT and CDR2 YYEEEE come from the germline V gene. With 4 bases removed from V and 4 bases from J, the gap between germline ends came to 11 bases. CDR3 in DNA: TGTGCCAGCAGCGGCCGGGACATCACCGGGGAGCTGTTTTTT. Protein sequence: CASSGRDITGELFF. Complete variable domain (other parts from reference TRBV5-6 and TRBJ2-2): DAGVTQSPTHLIKTRGQQVTLRCSPKSGHDTVSWYQQALGQGPQFIFQYYEEEERQRGNFPDRFSGHQFPNYSSELNVNALLLGDSALYLCASSGRDITGELFFGEGSRLTVL.

Many counts were recorded for this clonotype. The J gene is TRBJ1-4, the V gene TRBV5-1; D is possibly TRBD1 (6 bases). Trimming cost V 4 bases and J 2 bases, with 12 bases left between them. CDR3 length: 15 amino acids. Per the germline V gene, CDR1 is SGHRS and CDR2 is YFSETQ. The CDR3 sequence is CASSVRTATNEKLFF. As DNA, the CDR3 is TGCGCCAGCAGCGTCCGGACAGCCACTAATGAAAAACTGTTTTTT.

This sequence joins TRBV6-5 and TRBJ1-3; D not resolved. This CDR3 spans 12 amino acids. Germline CDR1 and CDR2: MNHEY and SVGAGI. Trimming removed 6 bases from V and 9 bases from J, with 12 bases in between. The CDR3 DNA is TGTGCCAGCAGCCCCCTCCGGGGCACCATATATTTT. Amino acids: CASSPLRGTIYF.

V gene TRBV2 combines with J gene TRBJ2-7; TRBD2 aligns across 14 bases. The CDR3 has 13 residues. V was pared by 4 bases and J by 7 bases, with 0 bases of the junction left unmatched. Germline lookup yields CDR1 SNHLY and CDR2 FYNNEI. This CDR3 is CASSGTSGREQYF. As DNA, the CDR3 is TGTGCCAGCAGTGGGACTAGCGGGAGGGAGCAGTACTTC. The variable domain in full, completed from reference TRBV2 and TRBJ2-7, reads EPEVTQTPSHQVTQMGQEVILRCVPISNHLYFYWYRQILGQKVEFLVSFYNNEISEKSEIFDDQFSVERPDGSNFTLKIRSTKLEDSAMYFCASSGTSGREQYFGPGTRLTVT.

This chain connects TRBV20-1 to TRBJ2-7, with TRBD2 identical over 7 bases. The V gene end was trimmed by 3 bases and the J gene end by 3 bases; junction bases not matched to a gene: 5. The CDR3 runs 13 residues. Germline V gives CDR1 DFQATT, CDR2 SNEGSKA (reference sequence). CDR3 sequence reads: CSASGLADYEQYF. In nucleotides, the CDR3 is TGCAGTGCTAGTGGTCTAGCGGACTACGAGCAGTACTTC.

This clonotype was found a few times. The chain joins TRBV3-1 to TRBJ2-1, with D possibly being TRBD2 (5 bases). CDR1 LGHDT and CDR2 YNNKEL come from the germline V gene (reference sequence). This CDR3 has 16 amino acids. With 3 bases removed from V and 0 bases from J, the gap between germline ends came to 12 bases. CDR3 DNA sequence: TGTGCCAGCAGCCACGACGGGAAGACCTCCTACAATGAGCAGTTCTTC. Its protein product is CASSHDGKTSYNEQFF.